This T cell receptor (beta chain) was captured by sequencing in a study of identical twins (TCRdb year 2016). Concerning the study at large: TCR alpha and beta repertoires from monozygotic twins, unrelated adults of various ages and cord blood were deep-sequenced to test whether fetal clonotypes persist. Replicate twin experiments were performed at different times using different library preparation protocols to rule out contamination. Study-wide findings and limitations: Zero-insertion analyses could be partly confounded by invariant T cells such as MAIT and iNKT, although diverse VJ usage argued against such confounding for most clonotypes. The excess sharing between twins in beta out-of-frame sequences was weaker because fewer shared sequences reduced the signal-to-noise ratio. Abundant cord blood beta clonotypes carried fewer insertions; young adult naive repertoires showed a weaker similar trend, while memory repertoires showed none. Out-of-frame TCR alpha sequences shared between twins showed an excess of low generation-probability sequences compared with coincidental sharing between unrelated individuals. In monozygotic twins, recombination models systematically underestimated out-of-frame TCR alpha sharing, but the models matched the sharing seen between unrelated individuals. Conclusions relied on cross-sectional statistical analysis, since the same donors could not be followed over many years.

This clonotype was seen only a few times. This receptor's antigen is unknown. The sample holds no much larger clone one base away, and base qualities are not on file. To prepare the library, 5' RACE was applied. TCRdb records Illumina HiSeq 2000 as the sequencer. Template switching added a universal primer binding site, and the final cDNA carried a unique molecular identifier that allowed TCR cDNA molecules to be counted accurately. Specific primers in the conserved constant-segment region were used to synthesize first-strand cDNA for TCR alpha and beta chains. Each cDNA library was double barcoded, with a SMART-Mk sample barcode plus Illumina barcodes, to control for contamination. TruSeq adapter sequences along with Illumina sample barcodes were introduced in two successive PCR steps. Sequencing of the TCR alpha and beta cDNA libraries was done on the Illumina HiSeq platform using custom primers. The paper's processing steps were these. MiGEC was used to process raw reads and extract unique molecular identifiers, and MiXCR was used to find CDR3 positions. Recombination models were inferred per individual with the repgenHMM and IGoR tools using an EM algorithm. Shared clonotype analysis was performed with the tcR package in R, normalizing sharing by the product of cloneset sizes. To study raw recombination without the effects of thymic and clonal selection, out-of-frame nonproductive sequences were analyzed. The public reads were reprocessed in TCRdb via fastp at Q25 and MiXCR, keeping in-frame beta chains. Every distinct CDR3 protein forms one entry, paired with its most common genes and DNA. These V and J calls rely on TCRdb rather than the paper's analysis. For this sample there are more than 200,000 distinct CDR3 sequences; about a tenth appear just once. The leading ten clones occupy about 5.2% of the sample.

Only healthy Caucasian donors were included. Miltenyi CD45RO+ enrichment and human naive T-cell isolation kits were used to isolate memory (CD45RO+) and naive T cells from PBMC. The germline V gene yields MNHEY for CDR1 and SVGAGI for CDR2. The CDR3 sequence holds 13 residues, the cysteine and phenylalanine included. Only the CDR3 part of the read is kept: 39 bases, read in frame from the first base. Relative to germline, V is 3 bases shorter and J is 5 bases shorter, with 10 bases between their ends. The TCR originated in a woman between 18 and 30 years old in good health. The chain employs TRBV6-5 and TRBJ1-2; TRBD1 might be the D gene, on 6 matching bases. The source material was memory (CD45RO+) T cells sorted from blood. Read against the paper, the sample's cell subset or site label means: CD45RO+ enriched T cells. The nucleotide sequence reads TGTGCCAGCAGTTATATCCAGGGGTATGGCTACACCTTC. This yields the protein CASSYIQGYGYTF.